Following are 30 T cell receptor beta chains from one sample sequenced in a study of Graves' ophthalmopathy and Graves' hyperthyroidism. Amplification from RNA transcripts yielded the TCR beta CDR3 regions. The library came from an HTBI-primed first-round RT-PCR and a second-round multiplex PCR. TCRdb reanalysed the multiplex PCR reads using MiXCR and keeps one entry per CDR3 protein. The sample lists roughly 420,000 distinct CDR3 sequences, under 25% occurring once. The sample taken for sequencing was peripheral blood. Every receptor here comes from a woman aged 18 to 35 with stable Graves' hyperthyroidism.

The DNA of the CDR3 is TGTGCCAGCAGCGGTAGCGGGAGACACGAGCAGTACTTC. Its translation: CASSGSGRHEQYF. The chain joins TRBV9 to TRBJ2-7, with 9 bases identical to TRBD2. Unmatched junction bases numbered 3, after V lost 3 bases and J lost 5 bases. Germline V gene sequence: CDR1 SGDLS, CDR2 YYNGEE. This CDR3 contains 13 residues.

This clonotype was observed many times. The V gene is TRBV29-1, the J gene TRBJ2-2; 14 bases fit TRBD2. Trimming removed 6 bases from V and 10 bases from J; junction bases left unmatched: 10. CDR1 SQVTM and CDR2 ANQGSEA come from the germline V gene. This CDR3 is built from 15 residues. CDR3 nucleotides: TGCAGCGTCCTTGGGACTAGCGGGAGAGTTGAGGAGCTGTTTTTT. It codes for CSVLGTSGRVEELFF.

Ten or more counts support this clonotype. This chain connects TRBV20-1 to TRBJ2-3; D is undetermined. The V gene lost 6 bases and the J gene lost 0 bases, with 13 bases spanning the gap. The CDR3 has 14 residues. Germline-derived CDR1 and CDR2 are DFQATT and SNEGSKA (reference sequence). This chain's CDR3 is CSAKSYTSTDTQYF. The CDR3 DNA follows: TGCAGTGCCAAGTCATACACTAGCACAGATACGCAGTATTTT.

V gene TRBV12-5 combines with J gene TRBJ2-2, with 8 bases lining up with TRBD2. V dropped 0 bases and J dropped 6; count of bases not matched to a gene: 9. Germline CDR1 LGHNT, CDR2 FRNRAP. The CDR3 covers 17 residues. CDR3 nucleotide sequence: TGTGCTAGTGGTTTGGTACTCGGACTAGCTTGGTCCGGGGAGCTGTTTTTT. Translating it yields CASGLVLGLAWSGELFF.

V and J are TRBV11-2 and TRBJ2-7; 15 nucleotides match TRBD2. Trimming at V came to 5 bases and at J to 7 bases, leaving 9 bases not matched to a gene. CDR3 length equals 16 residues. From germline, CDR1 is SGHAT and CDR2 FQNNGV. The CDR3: CASSPGGGTSGREQYF. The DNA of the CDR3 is TGTGCCAGCAGCCCGGGAGGCGGGACTAGCGGGAGGGAGCAGTACTTC.

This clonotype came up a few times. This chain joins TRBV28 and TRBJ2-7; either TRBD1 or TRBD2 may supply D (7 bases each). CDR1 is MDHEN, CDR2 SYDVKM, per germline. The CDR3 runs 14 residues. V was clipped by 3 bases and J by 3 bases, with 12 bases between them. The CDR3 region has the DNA TGTGCCAGCAGTTTCAGGGGGGGGAACTACGAGCAGTACTTC. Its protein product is CASSFRGGNYEQYF.

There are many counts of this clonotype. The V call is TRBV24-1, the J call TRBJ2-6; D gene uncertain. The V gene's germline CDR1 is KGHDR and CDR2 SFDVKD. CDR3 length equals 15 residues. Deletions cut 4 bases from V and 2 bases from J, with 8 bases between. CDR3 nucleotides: TGTGCCACCAGTGAGGTTCGGGCTGGGGCCAACGTCCTGACTTTC. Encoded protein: CATSEVRAGANVLTF.

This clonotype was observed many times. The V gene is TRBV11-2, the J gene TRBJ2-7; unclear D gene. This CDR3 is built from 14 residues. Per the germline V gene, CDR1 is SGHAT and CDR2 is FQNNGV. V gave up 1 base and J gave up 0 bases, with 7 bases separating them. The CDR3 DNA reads TGTGCCAGCAGCTTAGTTGCCCACTCCTACGAGCAGTACTTC. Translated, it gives CASSLVAHSYEQYF. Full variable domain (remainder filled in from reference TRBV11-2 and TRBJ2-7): EAGVAQSPRYKIIEKRQSVAFWCNPISGHATLYWYQQILGQGPKLLIQFQNNGVVDDSQLPKDRFSAERLKGVDSTLKIQPAKLEDSAVYLCASSLVAHSYEQYFGPGTRLTVT.

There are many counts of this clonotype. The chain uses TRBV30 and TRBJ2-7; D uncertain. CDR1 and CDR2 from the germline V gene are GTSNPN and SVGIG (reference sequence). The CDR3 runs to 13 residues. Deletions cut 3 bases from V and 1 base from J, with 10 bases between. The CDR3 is CAWRTSVSYEQYF. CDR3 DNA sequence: TGTGCCTGGAGGACCTCGGTATCCTACGAGCAGTACTTC.

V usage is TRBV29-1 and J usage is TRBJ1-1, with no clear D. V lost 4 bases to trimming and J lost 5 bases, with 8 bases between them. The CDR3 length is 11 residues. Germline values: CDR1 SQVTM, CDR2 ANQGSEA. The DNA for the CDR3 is TGCAGCGTTGGTTCCGGAACTGAAGCTTTCTTT. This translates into CSVGSGTEAFF.

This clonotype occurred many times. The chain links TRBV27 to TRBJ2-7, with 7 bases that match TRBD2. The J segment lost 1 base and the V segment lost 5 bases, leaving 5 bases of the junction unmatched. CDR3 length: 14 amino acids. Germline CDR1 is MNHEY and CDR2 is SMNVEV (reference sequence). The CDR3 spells CASSKRGGSYEQYF. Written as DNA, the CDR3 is TGTGCCAGCAGTAAGCGGGGCGGGTCCTACGAGCAGTACTTC.

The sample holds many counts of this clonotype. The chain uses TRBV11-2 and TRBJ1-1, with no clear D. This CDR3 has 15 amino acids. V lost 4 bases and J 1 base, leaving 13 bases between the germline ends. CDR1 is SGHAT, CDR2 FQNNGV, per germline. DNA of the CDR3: TGTGCCAGCAGCTCCAGCATCCAGCCGAACACTGAAGCTTTCTTT. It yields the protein CASSSSIQPNTEAFF.

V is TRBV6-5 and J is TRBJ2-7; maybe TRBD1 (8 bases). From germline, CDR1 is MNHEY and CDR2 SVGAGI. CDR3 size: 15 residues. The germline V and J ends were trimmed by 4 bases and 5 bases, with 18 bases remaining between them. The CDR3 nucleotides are TGTGCCAGCAGTTCGGGAGGACAGGGTAGGAACGAGCAGTACTTC. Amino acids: CASSSGGQGRNEQYF.

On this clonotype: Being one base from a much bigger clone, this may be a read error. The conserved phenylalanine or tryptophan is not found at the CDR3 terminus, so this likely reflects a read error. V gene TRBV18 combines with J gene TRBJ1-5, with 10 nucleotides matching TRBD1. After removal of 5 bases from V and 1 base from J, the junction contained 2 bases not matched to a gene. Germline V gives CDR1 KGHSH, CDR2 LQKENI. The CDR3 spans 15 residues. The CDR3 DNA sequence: TGTGCCAGCTCAAAGGACAGGGGGAGCAATCAGCCCCAGCATGTT. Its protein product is CASSKDRGSNQPQHV.

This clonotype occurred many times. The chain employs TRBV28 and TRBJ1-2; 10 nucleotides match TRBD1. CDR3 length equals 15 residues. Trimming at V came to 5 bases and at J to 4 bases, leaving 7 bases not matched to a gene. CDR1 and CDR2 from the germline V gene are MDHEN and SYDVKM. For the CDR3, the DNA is TGTGCCAGCAGTCTCGGGACAGGGGAACTCTATGGCTACACCTTC. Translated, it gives CASSLGTGELYGYTF.

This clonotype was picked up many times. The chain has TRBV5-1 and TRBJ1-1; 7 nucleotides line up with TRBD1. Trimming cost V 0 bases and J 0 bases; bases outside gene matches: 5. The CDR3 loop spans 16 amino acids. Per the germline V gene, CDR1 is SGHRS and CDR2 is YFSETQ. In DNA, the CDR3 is TGCGCCAGCAGCTTGGCCTGGGACAGACTGAACACTGAAGCTTTCTTT. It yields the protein CASSLAWDRLNTEAFF.

CDR3 loop: CASSLGREVTYEQYF. Written as DNA, the CDR3 is TGTGCCAGCAGCTTAGGCCGGGAGGTAACCTACGAGCAGTACTTC. The chain recombines TRBV7-2 with TRBJ2-7; 7 bases match TRBD2. The CDR3 length is 15 residues. Germline CDR1 reads SGHTA; CDR2 reads FQGNSA. The trim removed 1 base at V and 2 bases at J, leaving 5 bases unmatched.

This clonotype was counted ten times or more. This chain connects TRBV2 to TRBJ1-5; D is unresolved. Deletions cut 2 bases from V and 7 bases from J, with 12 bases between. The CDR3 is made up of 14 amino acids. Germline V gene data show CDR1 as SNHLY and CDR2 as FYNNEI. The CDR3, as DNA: TGTGCCAGCAGTGAAAATGTGGGCCTACAGCCCCAGCATTTT. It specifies CASSENVGLQPQHF.

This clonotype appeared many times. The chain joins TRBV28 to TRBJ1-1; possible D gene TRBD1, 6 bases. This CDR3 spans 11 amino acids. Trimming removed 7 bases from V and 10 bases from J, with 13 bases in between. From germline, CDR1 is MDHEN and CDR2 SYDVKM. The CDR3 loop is CASNYRERAFF. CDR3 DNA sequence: TGTGCCAGCAATTACAGGGAGCGAGCTTTCTTT.

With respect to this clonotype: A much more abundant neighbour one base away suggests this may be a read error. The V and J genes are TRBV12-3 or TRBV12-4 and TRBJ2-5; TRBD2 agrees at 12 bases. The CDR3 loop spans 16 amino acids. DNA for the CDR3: TGTGCCAGCAGTCACCGGACTAGCGGGATGGGGCGGACCCAGCACTTC. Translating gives CASSHRTSGMGRTQHF.

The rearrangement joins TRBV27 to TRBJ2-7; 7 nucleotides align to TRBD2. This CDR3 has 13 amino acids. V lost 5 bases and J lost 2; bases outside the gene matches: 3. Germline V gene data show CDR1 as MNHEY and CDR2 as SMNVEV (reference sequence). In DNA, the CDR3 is TGTGCCAGCAGTGTGGGGAGGGCCTACGAGCAGTACTTC. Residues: CASSVGRAYEQYF.

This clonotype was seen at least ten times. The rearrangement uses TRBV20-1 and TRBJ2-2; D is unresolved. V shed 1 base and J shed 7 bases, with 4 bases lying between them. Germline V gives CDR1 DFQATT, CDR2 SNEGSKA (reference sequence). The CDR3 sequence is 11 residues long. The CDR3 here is CSARGDGELFF. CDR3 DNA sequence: TGCAGTGCTAGAGGGGACGGGGAGCTGTTTTTT.

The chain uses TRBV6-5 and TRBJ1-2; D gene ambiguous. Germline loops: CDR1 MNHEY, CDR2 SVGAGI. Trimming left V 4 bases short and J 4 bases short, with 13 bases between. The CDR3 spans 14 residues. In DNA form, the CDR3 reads TGTGCCAGCAGTTCGTCAGGAGGGAGCTATGGCTACACCTTC. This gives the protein CASSSSGGSYGYTF.

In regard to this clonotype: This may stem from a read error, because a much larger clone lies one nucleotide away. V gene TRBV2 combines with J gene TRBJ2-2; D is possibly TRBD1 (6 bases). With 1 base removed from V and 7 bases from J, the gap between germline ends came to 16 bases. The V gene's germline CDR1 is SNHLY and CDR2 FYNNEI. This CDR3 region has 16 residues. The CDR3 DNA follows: TGTGCCAGCAGTGAAGTCGCAGGTGGGGACATCGGGGAGCTGTTTTTT. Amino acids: CASSEVAGGDIGELFF.

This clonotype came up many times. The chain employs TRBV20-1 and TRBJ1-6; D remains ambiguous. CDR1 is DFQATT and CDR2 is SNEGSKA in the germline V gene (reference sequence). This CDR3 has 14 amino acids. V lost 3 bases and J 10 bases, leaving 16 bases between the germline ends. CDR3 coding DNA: TGCAGTGCTAGTCTGTACGGGTTTGGGTCACCCCTCCACTTT. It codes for CSASLYGFGSPLHF.

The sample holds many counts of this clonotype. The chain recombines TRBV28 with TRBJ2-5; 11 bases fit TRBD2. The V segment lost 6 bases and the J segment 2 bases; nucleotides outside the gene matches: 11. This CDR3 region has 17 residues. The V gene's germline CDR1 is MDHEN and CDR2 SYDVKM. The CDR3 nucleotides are TGTGCCAGCAGCCACCCCACTAGCGGGAGTTGGCAAGAGACCCAGTACTTC. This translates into CASSHPTSGSWQETQYF.

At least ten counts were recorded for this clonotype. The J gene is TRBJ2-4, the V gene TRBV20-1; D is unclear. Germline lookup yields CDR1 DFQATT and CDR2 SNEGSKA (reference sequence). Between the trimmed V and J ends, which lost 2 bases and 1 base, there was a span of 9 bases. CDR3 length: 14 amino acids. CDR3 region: CSARLLEAKNIQYF. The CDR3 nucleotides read TGCAGTGCTAGACTCCTCGAGGCCAAAAACATTCAGTACTTC.

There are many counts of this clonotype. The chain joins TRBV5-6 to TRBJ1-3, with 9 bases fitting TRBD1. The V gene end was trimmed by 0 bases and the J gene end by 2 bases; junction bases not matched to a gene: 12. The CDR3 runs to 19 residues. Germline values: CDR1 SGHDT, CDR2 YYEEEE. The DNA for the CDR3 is TGTGCCAGCAGCTTGGATGTCGGGACAGGGCTTATACCTGGAAACACCATATATTTT. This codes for CASSLDVGTGLIPGNTIYF.

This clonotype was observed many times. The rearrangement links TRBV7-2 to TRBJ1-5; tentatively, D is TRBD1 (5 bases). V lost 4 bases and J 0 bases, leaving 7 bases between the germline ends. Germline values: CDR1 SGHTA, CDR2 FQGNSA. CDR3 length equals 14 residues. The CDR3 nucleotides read TGTGCCAGCAGCTCGGGGACTAGCAATCAGCCCCAGCATTTT. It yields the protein CASSSGTSNQPQHF. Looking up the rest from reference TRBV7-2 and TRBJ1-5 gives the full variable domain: GAGVSQSPSNKVTEKGKDVELRCDPISGHTALYWYRQSLGQGLEFLIYFQGNSAPDKSGLPSDRFSAERTGGSVSTLTIQRTQQEDSAVYLCASSSGTSNQPQHFGDGTRLSIL.

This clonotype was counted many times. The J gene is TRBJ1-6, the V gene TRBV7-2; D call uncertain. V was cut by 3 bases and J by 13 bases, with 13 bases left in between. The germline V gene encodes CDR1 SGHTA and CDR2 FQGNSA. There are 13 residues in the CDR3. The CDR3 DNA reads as TGTGCCAGCAGCTTGGGGTCAGGAGGTCCCCTCCACTTT. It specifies CASSLGSGGPLHF.